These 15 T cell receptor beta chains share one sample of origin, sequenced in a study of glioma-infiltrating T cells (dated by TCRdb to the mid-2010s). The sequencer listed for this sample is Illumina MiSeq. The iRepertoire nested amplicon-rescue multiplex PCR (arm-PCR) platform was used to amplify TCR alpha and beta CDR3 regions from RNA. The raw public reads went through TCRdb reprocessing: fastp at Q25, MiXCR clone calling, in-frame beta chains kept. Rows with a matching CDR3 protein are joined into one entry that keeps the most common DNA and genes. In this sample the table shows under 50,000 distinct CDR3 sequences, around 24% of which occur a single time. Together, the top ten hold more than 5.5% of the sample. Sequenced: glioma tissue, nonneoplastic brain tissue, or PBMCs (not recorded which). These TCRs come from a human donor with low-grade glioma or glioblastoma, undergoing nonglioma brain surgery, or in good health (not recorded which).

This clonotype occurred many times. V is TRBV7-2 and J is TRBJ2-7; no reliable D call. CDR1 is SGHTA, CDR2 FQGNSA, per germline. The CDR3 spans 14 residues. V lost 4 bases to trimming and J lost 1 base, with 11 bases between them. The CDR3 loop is CASSSGTLSYEQYF. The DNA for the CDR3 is TGTGCCAGCAGCTCCGGCACATTGTCCTACGAGCAGTACTTC.

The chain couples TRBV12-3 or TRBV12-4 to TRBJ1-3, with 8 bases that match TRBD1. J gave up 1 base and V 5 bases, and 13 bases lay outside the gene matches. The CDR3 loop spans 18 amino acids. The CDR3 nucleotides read TGTGCCAGCAGTCTACTCGACAGGGGCCGCTCTTCTGGAAACACCATATATTTT. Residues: CASSLLDRGRSSGNTIYF.

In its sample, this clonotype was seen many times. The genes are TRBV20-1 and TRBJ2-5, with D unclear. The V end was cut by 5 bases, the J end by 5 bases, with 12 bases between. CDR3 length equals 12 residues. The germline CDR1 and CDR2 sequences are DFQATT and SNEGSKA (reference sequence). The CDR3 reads CSALSVGETQYF. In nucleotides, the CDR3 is TGCAGTGCTCTCTCAGTAGGGGAGACCCAGTACTTC.

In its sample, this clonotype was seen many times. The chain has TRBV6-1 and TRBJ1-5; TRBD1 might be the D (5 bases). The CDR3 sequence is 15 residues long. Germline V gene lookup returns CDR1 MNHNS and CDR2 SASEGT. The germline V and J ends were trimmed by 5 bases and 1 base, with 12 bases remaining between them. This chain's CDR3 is CASSRSEGSNQPQHF. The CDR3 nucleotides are TGTGCCAGCAGTCGTAGCGAGGGGAGCAATCAGCCCCAGCATTTT.

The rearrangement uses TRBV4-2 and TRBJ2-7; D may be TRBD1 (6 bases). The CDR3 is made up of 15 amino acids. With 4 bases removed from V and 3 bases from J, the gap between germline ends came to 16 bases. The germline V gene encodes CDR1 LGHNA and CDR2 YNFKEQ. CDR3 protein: CASSPNQDSSYEQYF. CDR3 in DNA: TGTGCCAGCAGCCCCAATCAGGACAGCAGCTACGAGCAGTACTTC.

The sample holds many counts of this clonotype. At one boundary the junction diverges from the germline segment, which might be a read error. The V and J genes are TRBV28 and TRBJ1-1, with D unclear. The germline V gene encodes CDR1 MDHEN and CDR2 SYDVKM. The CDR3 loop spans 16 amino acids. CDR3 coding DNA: TGTGCCAGCTCAACACCGGGATCTACCGAGAACACTGAGGCTTTCTTT. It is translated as CASSTPGSTENTEAFF.

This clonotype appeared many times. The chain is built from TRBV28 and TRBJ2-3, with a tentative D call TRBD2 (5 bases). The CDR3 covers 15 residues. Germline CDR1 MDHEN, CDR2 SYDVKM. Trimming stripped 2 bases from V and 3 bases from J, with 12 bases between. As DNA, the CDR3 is TGTGCCAGCAGTTTAGGTGGGCCGGGAACAGATACGCAGTATTTT. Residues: CASSLGGPGTDTQYF.

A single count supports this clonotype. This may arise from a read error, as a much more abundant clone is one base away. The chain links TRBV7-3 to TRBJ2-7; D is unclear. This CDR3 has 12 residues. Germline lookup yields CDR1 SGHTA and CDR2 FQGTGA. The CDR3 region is CASRLNGLEQYF. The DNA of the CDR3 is TGTGCCAGCAGATTAAACGGCCTGGAGCAGTACTTC. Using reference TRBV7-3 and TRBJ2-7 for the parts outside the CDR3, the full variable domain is GAGVSQTPSNKVTEKGKYVELRCDPISGHTALYWYRQSLGQGPEFLIYFQGTGAADDSGLPNDRFFAVRPEGSVSTLKIQRTERGDSAVYLCASRLNGLEQYFGPGTRLTVT.

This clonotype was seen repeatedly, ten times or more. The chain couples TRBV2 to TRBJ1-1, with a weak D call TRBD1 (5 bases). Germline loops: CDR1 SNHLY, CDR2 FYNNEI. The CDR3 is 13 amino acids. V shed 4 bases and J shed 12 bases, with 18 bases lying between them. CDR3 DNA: TGTGCCAGCAGTGGTCGGCAGGGATTTAGTTCTTTCTTT. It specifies CASSGRQGFSSFF.

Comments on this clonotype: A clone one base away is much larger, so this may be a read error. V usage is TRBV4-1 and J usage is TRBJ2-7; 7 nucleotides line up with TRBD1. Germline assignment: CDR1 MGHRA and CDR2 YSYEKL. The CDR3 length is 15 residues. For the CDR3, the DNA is TGCGCCAGCAGCCTACGGGACAGTAGCTCCTACGGGCAGTACTTC. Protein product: CASSLRDSSSYGQYF.

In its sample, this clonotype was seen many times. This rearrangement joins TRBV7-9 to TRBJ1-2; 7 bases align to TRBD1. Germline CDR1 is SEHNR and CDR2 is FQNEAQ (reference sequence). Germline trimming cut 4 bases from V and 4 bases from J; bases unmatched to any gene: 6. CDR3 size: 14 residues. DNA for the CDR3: TGTGCCAGCAGCTCTCAGGGGGGACCCTATGGCTACACCTTC. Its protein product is CASSSQGGPYGYTF.

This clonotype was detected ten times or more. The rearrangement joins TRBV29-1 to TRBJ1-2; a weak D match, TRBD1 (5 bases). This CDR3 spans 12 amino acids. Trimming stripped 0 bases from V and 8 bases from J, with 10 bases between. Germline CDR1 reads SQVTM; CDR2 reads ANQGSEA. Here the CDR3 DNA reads TGCAGCGTTGAAGACCACAGGTGGGGCTACACCTTC. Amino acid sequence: CSVEDHRWGYTF.

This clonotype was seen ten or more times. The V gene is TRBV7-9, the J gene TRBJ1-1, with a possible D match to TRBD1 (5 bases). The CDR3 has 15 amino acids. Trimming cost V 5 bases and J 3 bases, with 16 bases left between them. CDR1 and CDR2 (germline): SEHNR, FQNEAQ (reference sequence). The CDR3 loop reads CASSPNGGPDTEAFF. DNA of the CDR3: TGTGCCAGCAGCCCAAATGGGGGACCTGACACTGAAGCTTTCTTT.

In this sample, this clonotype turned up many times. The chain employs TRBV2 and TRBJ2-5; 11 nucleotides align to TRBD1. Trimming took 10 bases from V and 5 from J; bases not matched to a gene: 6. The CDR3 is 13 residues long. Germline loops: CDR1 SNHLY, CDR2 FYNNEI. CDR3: CAILDRGLETQYF. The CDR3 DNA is TGTGCCATCCTGGACAGGGGGCTGGAGACCCAGTACTTC. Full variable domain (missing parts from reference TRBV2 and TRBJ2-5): EPEVTQTPSHQVTQMGQEVILRCVPISNHLYFYWYRQILGQKVEFLVSFYNNEISEKSEIFDDQFSVERPDGSNFTLKIRSTKLEDSAMYFCAILDRGLETQYFGPGTRLLVL.

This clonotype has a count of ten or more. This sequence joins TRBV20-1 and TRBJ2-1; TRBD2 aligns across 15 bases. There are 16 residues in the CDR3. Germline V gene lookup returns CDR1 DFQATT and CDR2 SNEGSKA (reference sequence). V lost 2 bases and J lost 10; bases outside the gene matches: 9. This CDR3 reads CSARRPGLAGGGEQFF. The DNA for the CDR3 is TGCAGTGCTAGAAGGCCGGGACTAGCGGGAGGCGGGGAGCAGTTCTTC.